Sequencing of this TCR beta chain was carried out in a study of T cells in pancreatic ductal adenocarcinoma. Selected pancreatic ductal adenocarcinoma patients had undergone surgery without neoadjuvant therapy. With respect to this clone: Its specificity is not known.

Findings and limits, study-wide: Results skew toward the minority of patients with early-stage disease. No significant tumor-blood clonality difference; means were about 0.1 and 0.07. Tumor samples had fewer productive templates and approximately 8.2-fold fewer unique clonotypes than blood.

Method: immunoSEQ multiplex PCR; TCRdb's copy keeps in-frame clones and lacks some. Among approximately 2,500 clones listed, roughly 84% were seen once. This CDR3 contains 13 residues. Germline values: CDR1 SNHLY, CDR2 FYNNEI. J gave up 4 bases and V 6 bases, and 3 bases lay outside the gene matches. The sample was pancreatic tumor tissue. The chain employs TRBV2 and TRBJ2-1, with 7 nucleotides matching TRBD1. The sequence came from a human donor with pancreatic ductal adenocarcinoma. The CDR3: CASSQQGYNEQFF. CDR3 DNA: TGTGCCAGCAGCCAACAGGGGTACAATGAGCAGTTCTTC.